Shown below are 22 T cell receptor beta chains from a single sample sequenced in a study of cytomegalovirus exposure and HLA in healthy donors. Sequencing was performed with immunoSEQ multiplex PCR; in TCRdb, only in-frame clones are kept and a portion is missing. This table holds 150,000 to 200,000 clones, about 85% found once. Material for sequencing was PBMCs. The source is a man under 40 in good health and CMV-seropositive.

This chain connects TRBV7-9 to TRBJ2-5; a possible D gene is TRBD2 (5 bases). The CDR3 contains 14 residues. Germline-derived CDR1 and CDR2 are SEHNR and FQNEAQ (reference sequence). Trimming cost V 0 bases and J 2 bases, with 7 bases left between them. CDR3 protein: CASSLAPGQETQYF. In DNA form, the CDR3 reads TGTGCCAGCAGCTTAGCGCCGGGGCAAGAGACCCAGTACTTC. The variable domain in full, with the rest retrieved from reference TRBV7-9 and TRBJ2-5, is DTGVSQNPRHKITKRGQNVTFRCDPISEHNRLYWYRQTLGQGPEFLTYFQNEAQLEKSRLLSDRFSAERPKGSFSTLEIQRTEQGDSAMYLCASSLAPGQETQYFGPGTRLLVL.

The chain is built from TRBV6-6 and TRBJ1-1; D uncertain. CDR3 length: 15 amino acids. Germline V gives CDR1 MNHNY, CDR2 SVGAGI (reference sequence). Trimming removed 6 bases at V and 0 bases at J, with 14 bases between. The CDR3 DNA reads TGTGCCAGCAGCACGCGGGGTGGGGTGAACACTGAAGCTTTCTTT. This codes for CASSTRGGVNTEAFF.

CDR3 sequence: CAIKDSQETQYF. The CDR3 nucleotides read TGTGCCATCAAAGACAGCCAAGAGACCCAGTACTTC. The gene calls are TRBV10-3 and TRBJ2-5; weak D call: TRBD1 (5 bases). The V gene lost 7 bases and the J gene lost 1 base, with 7 bases spanning the gap. CDR3 length: 12 residues. Looked up from germline, CDR1 is ENHRY and CDR2 is SYGVKD.

The J gene is TRBJ1-2, the V gene TRBV5-6; 9 positions agree with TRBD1. J gave up 2 bases and V 4 bases, and 6 bases lay outside the gene matches. The CDR3 extends over 15 amino acids. Germline CDR1 SGHDT, CDR2 YYEEEE. CDR3: CASSQATGGNYGYTF. CDR3 in DNA: TGTGCCAGCAGCCAGGCGACAGGGGGAAACTATGGCTACACCTTC.

The sample holds a few counts of this clone. This rearrangement joins TRBV7-9 to TRBJ1-1; TRBD1 matches 7 bases. The V gene end was trimmed by 5 bases and the J gene end by 2 bases; junction bases not matched to a gene: 8. The CDR3 loop spans 15 amino acids. Germline V gene lookup returns CDR1 SEHNR and CDR2 FQNEAQ (reference sequence). This chain's CDR3 is CASSLQGPLNTEAFF. DNA for the CDR3: TGTGCCAGCAGCCTACAGGGGCCCCTCAACACTGAAGCTTTCTTT.

The V gene is TRBV6-1, the J gene TRBJ1-2; 8 bases match TRBD1. V lost 5 bases, J lost 5 bases, and 7 bases stayed unmatched. CDR1 and CDR2 from the germline V gene are MNHNS and SASEGT. The CDR3 runs to 14 residues. Here the CDR3 reads CASSTGQETYGYTF. The CDR3 nucleotides read TGTGCCAGCAGTACGGGACAGGAAACATATGGCTACACCTTC.

The CDR3 is CASSQEQGGNIQYF. In DNA form, the CDR3 reads TGTGCCAGCAGCCAAGAGCAGGGAGGGAACATTCAGTACTTC. V gene TRBV4-2 combines with J gene TRBJ2-4; 7 bases fit TRBD2. V was pared by 0 bases and J by 7 bases, with 3 bases of the junction left unmatched. Germline CDR1 reads LGHNA; CDR2 reads YNFKEQ. The CDR3 contains 14 residues.

The table lists this clone with a count of one. The chain combines TRBV5-8 with TRBJ2-3; no clear D gene. Trimming shortened V by 3 bases and J by 0 bases, and 11 bases separated the two germline ends. Looked up from germline, CDR1 is SGHTS and CDR2 is YDEGEE. The CDR3 has 15 residues. Here the CDR3 DNA reads TGTGCCAGCAGCTACGTCCAGACTAGCACAGATACGCAGTATTTT. Translation gives CASSYVQTSTDTQYF. The complete variable domain, with remaining parts taken from reference TRBV5-8 and TRBJ2-3, reads EAGVTQSPTHLIKTRGQQATLRCSPISGHTSVYWYQQALGLGLQFLLWYDEGEERNRGNFPPRFSGRQFPNYSSELNVNALELEDSALYLCASSYVQTSTDTQYFGPGTRLTVL.

The genes are TRBV18 and TRBJ1-5; 7 nucleotides align to TRBD1. Germline V gene data show CDR1 as KGHSH and CDR2 as LQKENI. This CDR3 spans 15 amino acids. Trimming removed 2 bases from V and 7 bases from J; junction bases left unmatched: 8. The CDR3 here is CASSPGSTGAQPQHF. DNA for the CDR3: TGTGCCAGCTCACCAGGGTCCACAGGGGCACAGCCCCAGCATTTT.

The genes are TRBV4-3 and TRBJ1-6; TRBD1 agrees at 8 bases. The CDR3 extends over 16 amino acids. From germline, CDR1 is LGHNA and CDR2 YSLEER. J lost 6 bases, V lost 0 bases, and 4 bases had no gene match. The CDR3 nucleotides read TGCGCCAGCAGCCAAGAGGACAGGGTCGGTAATTCACCCCTCCACTTT. Its protein is CASSQEDRVGNSPLHF.

J is TRBJ1-5 and V is TRBV7-2; 10 bases align to TRBD1. This CDR3 contains 17 residues. Germline V gene lookup returns CDR1 SGHTA and CDR2 FQGNSA. Trimming removed 1 base from V and 6 bases from J; junction bases left unmatched: 9. CDR3 amino acids: CASSLDPSGTGVQPQHF. The CDR3 bases are TGTGCCAGCAGCTTAGACCCCTCGGGGACAGGGGTTCAGCCCCAGCATTTT.

The rearrangement joins TRBV10-1 to TRBJ1-1; 9 positions match TRBD1. Germline CDR1 is WNHNN and CDR2 is SYGVQD (reference sequence). Trimming cost V 2 bases and J 2 bases; bases outside gene matches: 6. This CDR3 region has 16 residues. CDR3 sequence: CASSERWDRANTEAFF. Written as DNA, the CDR3 is TGCGCCAGCAGTGAGAGGTGGGACAGGGCTAACACTGAAGCTTTCTTT.

The chain employs TRBV2 and TRBJ1-5; TRBD1 matches 7 bases. The germline V gene has CDR1 SNHLY and CDR2 FYNNEI. The CDR3 covers 15 residues. After removal of 6 bases from V and 3 bases from J, the junction contained 8 bases not matched to a gene. CDR3 sequence: CASRDAGGFNQPQHF. CDR3 DNA sequence: TGTGCCAGCAGGGACGCAGGGGGGTTCAATCAGCCCCAGCATTTT.

The chain carries TRBV25-1 and TRBJ2-3, with D possibly TRBD2 on 5 matching bases. V was pared by 5 bases and J by 1 base, with 10 bases between. Germline lookup yields CDR1 MGHDK and CDR2 SYGVNS. The CDR3 contains 14 residues. CDR3 bases: TGTGCCAGCAGTCGGGAATTGGGCACAGATACGCAGTATTTT. Protein sequence: CASSRELGTDTQYF. Based on the CDR3 plus reference TRBV25-1 and TRBJ2-3, the full variable domain is EADIYQTPRYLVIGTGKKITLECSQTMGHDKMYWYQQDPGMELHLIHYSYGVNSTEKGDLSSESTVSRIRTEHFPLTLESARPSHTSQYLCASSRELGTDTQYFGPGTRLTVL.

The chain employs TRBV11-3 and TRBJ2-1; 8 nucleotides align to TRBD1. The CDR3 consists of 15 residues. J was trimmed by 3 bases and V by 5 bases; bases with no gene match: 6. Per germline, CDR1 SGHNT and CDR2 YENEEA. CDR3 coding DNA: TGTGCCAGCAGCCTCGACAGGGGAGGCTACAATGAGCAGTTCTTC. Its protein is CASSLDRGGYNEQFF.

The chain uses TRBV19 and TRBJ2-5, with TRBD1 identical over 9 bases. The trim removed 1 base at V and 5 bases at J, leaving 5 bases unmatched. The CDR3 is 15 residues long. CDR1 LNHDA and CDR2 SQIVND come from the germline V gene (reference sequence). The CDR3 spells CASSIGGTGRETQYF. Written as DNA, the CDR3 is TGTGCCAGTAGTATAGGTGGGACAGGGAGGGAGACCCAGTACTTC. Based on the CDR3 plus reference TRBV19 and TRBJ2-5, the full variable domain is DGGITQSPKYLFRKEGQNVTLSCEQNLNHDAMYWYRQDPGQGLRLIYYSQIVNDFQKGDIAEGYSVSREKKESFPLTVTSAQKNPTAFYLCASSIGGTGRETQYFGPGTRLLVL.

A few counts support this clone. The chain employs TRBV27 and TRBJ2-7; possibly TRBD2 for D (5 bases). Trimming pared 0 bases from V and 6 bases from J, leaving 9 bases between. CDR3 size: 13 residues. Germline CDR1 is MNHEY and CDR2 is SMNVEV (reference sequence). For the CDR3, the DNA is TGTGCCAGCAGTTTATCCGAACGGGGCGAGCAGTACTTC. Translation: CASSLSERGEQYF.

The chain recombines TRBV5-8 with TRBJ2-1; 16 bases are a match to TRBD2. The CDR3 covers 17 residues. The J segment lost 4 bases and the V segment lost 3 bases, leaving 4 bases of the junction unmatched. The germline CDR1 and CDR2 sequences are SGHTS and YDEGEE. This CDR3 is CASSSGLAGGPYNEQFF. The CDR3, as DNA: TGTGCCAGCAGCTCGGGACTAGCGGGGGGGCCTTACAATGAGCAGTTCTTC.

The genes are TRBV6-5 and TRBJ1-1, with a weak D call TRBD1 (6 bases). The CDR3 consists of 15 residues. CDR1 is MNHEY and CDR2 is SVGAGI in the germline V gene. The V end was cut by 2 bases, the J end by 4 bases, with 14 bases between. The CDR3, as DNA: TGTGCCAGCAGTTACGGATTCCAGGGGACCACTGAAGCTTTCTTT. It codes for CASSYGFQGTTEAFF.

CDR3 region: CANGLRDTVFNEQFF. CDR3 sequence (DNA): TGTGCCAACGGACTCCGGGATACGGTCTTCAATGAGCAGTTCTTC. The chain combines TRBV6-6 with TRBJ2-1; maybe TRBD2 (5 bases). The germline CDR1 and CDR2 sequences are MNHNY and SVGAGI (reference sequence). V lost 10 bases, J lost 6 bases, and 22 bases lay in between. This CDR3 is 15 amino acids long.

J is TRBJ2-1 and V is TRBV7-3, with 9 bases lining up with TRBD1. Trimming removed 5 bases from V and 5 bases from J; junction bases left unmatched: 10. CDR1 SGHTA and CDR2 FQGTGA come from the germline V gene. The CDR3 covers 16 residues. The CDR3 bases are TGTGCCAGCAGCCCCGCCGGACAGGGGTACCACAATGAGCAGTTCTTC. It translates to CASSPAGQGYHNEQFF. Looking up the rest from reference TRBV7-3 and TRBJ2-1 gives the full variable domain: GAGVSQTPSNKVTEKGKYVELRCDPISGHTALYWYRQSLGQGPEFLIYFQGTGAADDSGLPNDRFFAVRPEGSVSTLKIQRTERGDSAVYLCASSPAGQGYHNEQFFGPGTRLTVL.

CDR3 DNA: TGCGCCAGCAGCTTGAAGGGGCCCAATCAGCCCCAGCATTTT. Amino acid sequence: CASSLKGPNQPQHF. This chain joins TRBV5-1 and TRBJ1-5, with D possibly matching TRBD1 (5 bases). CDR1 and CDR2 (germline): SGHRS, YFSETQ. The CDR3 is made up of 14 amino acids. V was clipped by 1 base and J by 3 bases, with 8 bases between them.